This TCR beta chain was retrieved from a study of T cell responses to AZD1222 COVID-19 vaccine. V gave up 1 base and J gave up 1 base, with 8 bases separating them. The CDR3 runs to 15 residues. Germline loops: CDR1 LGHDT, CDR2 YNNKEL (reference sequence). Repertoires were generated with immunoSEQ multiplex PCR, while TCRdb's copy carries only in-frame clones and drops some. In the table there are about 180,000 clones, 85% to 95% of which are singletons. The V and J genes are TRBV3-1 (or the pseudogene TRBV3-2) and TRBJ1-3; maybe TRBD1 (5 bases). The material sequenced was peripheral blood, taken 28 days after the second AZD1222 dose. This sequence originates from an adult who received the AZD1222 COVID-19 vaccine. The CDR3 loop reads CASSQGTSSGNTIYF. The DNA of the CDR3 is TGTGCCAGCAGCCAAGGGACATCATCTGGAAACACCATATATTTT.